These 24 T cell receptor beta chains came from one sample sequenced in a study of technical replicates of blood from a few donors. Data came from immunoSEQ multiplex PCR; TCRdb stores just in-frame clones and leaves some out. The data contain about 83,000 clones, 85% to 95% of them singletons. Sequencing was carried out using T cells isolated from PBMCs. The origin of the receptors is a human donor in good health.

The gene calls are TRBV4-1 and TRBJ2-5; a possible D gene is TRBD2 (6 bases). The ends were cut back, 4 bases at V and 5 bases at J, with 17 bases in the middle. The CDR3 contains 15 residues. Germline V lookup: CDR1 MGHRA, CDR2 YSYEKL. CDR3 residues: CASSLTLTSTETQYF. The DNA of the CDR3 is TGCGCCAGCAGCCTTACGCTGACTAGTACGGAGACCCAGTACTTC.

The chain uses TRBV9 and TRBJ1-3; no clear D. Per the germline V gene, CDR1 is SGDLS and CDR2 is YYNGEE. Trimming pared 3 bases from V and 2 bases from J, leaving 12 bases between. CDR3 length: 15 residues. The CDR3 nucleotides read TGTGCCAGCAGCGCAGAGGACTATACTGGAAACACCATATATTTT. Protein: CASSAEDYTGNTIYF.

The V and J genes are TRBV5-1 and TRBJ2-1; possible D gene TRBD1, 6 bases. V was pared by 4 bases and J by 7 bases, with 9 bases between. This CDR3 region has 12 residues. Germline V gene data show CDR1 as SGHRS and CDR2 as YFSETQ. The CDR3 nucleotides are TGCGCCAGCAGCATCAGGGGTAATGAGCAGTTCTTC. Amino acids: CASSIRGNEQFF.

The chain couples TRBV5-8 to TRBJ2-7; maybe TRBD1 (6 bases). The germline V and J ends were trimmed by 1 base and 0 bases, with 11 bases remaining between them. The CDR3 runs 15 residues. Looked up from germline, CDR1 is SGHTS and CDR2 is YDEGEE. The CDR3 loop is CASSLYTGFSYEQYF. The CDR3 region has the DNA TGTGCCAGCAGCTTGTATACAGGGTTCTCCTACGAGCAGTACTTC.

This sequence joins TRBV7-6 and TRBJ1-4; no reliable D call. Trimming removed 6 bases at V and 5 bases at J, with 16 bases between. The germline V gene has CDR1 SGHVS and CDR2 FNYEAQ. The CDR3 runs to 15 residues. The CDR3 region has the DNA TGTGCCAGCAGACCTTATAGCGGAAGAAATGAAAAACTGTTTTTT. It translates to CASRPYSGRNEKLFF.

The rearrangement joins TRBV28 to TRBJ2-7; D remains ambiguous. Germline CDR1 reads MDHEN; CDR2 reads SYDVKM. The CDR3 consists of 13 residues. V was trimmed by 7 bases and J by 1 base, leaving 11 bases between them. The CDR3 sequence is CASIMSTSYEQYF. DNA for the CDR3: TGTGCCAGCATAATGAGTACTTCCTACGAGCAGTACTTC.

This chain joins TRBV6-6 and TRBJ1-5; D may be TRBD1 (6 bases). Germline V gene sequence: CDR1 MNHNY, CDR2 SVGAGI (reference sequence). The CDR3 runs 14 residues. Trimming shortened V by 7 bases and J by 6 bases, and 16 bases separated the two germline ends. CDR3 protein: CASNPQGLAQPQHF. In DNA, the CDR3 is TGTGCCAGCAACCCACAGGGTCTGGCTCAGCCCCAGCATTTT.

The V and J genes are TRBV6-1 and TRBJ2-7; TRBD1 matches at 11 bases. J gave up 5 bases and V 4 bases, and 13 bases lay outside the gene matches. The germline V gene has CDR1 MNHNS and CDR2 SASEGT. The CDR3 is 17 residues long. This chain's CDR3 is CASSAFPGQGVMNEQYF. CDR3 coding DNA: TGTGCCAGCAGTGCCTTTCCGGGACAGGGGGTAATGAACGAGCAGTACTTC.

This sequence joins TRBV7-9 and TRBJ1-2; no firm D call. From germline, CDR1 is SEHNR and CDR2 FQNEAQ (reference sequence). This CDR3 has 18 residues. V shed 3 bases and J shed 0 bases, with 20 bases lying between them. The CDR3 region is CASSFGSGLTGTNYGYTF. The CDR3 DNA follows: TGTGCCAGCAGCTTTGGTTCAGGCCTCACCGGTACTAACTATGGCTACACCTTC.

V and J are TRBV5-1 and TRBJ2-5, with a tentative D call TRBD1 (7 bases). Germline V CDR1 and CDR2: SGHRS, YFSETQ. V lost 0 bases and J lost 9, with 21 bases in between. The CDR3 runs to 16 residues. The CDR3 spells CASSLGPRDRAPAQYF. The CDR3 DNA sequence: TGCGCCAGCAGCTTGGGTCCGCGGGACAGAGCTCCGGCCCAGTACTTC.

The rearrangement joins TRBV30 to TRBJ2-1; 7 bases are shared with TRBD1. Germline trimming cut 2 bases from V and 2 bases from J; bases unmatched to any gene: 12. CDR1 and CDR2 from the germline V gene are GTSNPN and SVGIG (reference sequence). CDR3 length equals 17 residues. The CDR3: CAWSRKIQGKTYNEQFF. CDR3 bases: TGTGCCTGGAGTAGAAAGATACAGGGGAAAACCTACAATGAGCAGTTCTTC. The whole variable domain, remainder taken from reference TRBV30 and TRBJ2-1, is SQTIHQWPATLVQPVGSPLSLECTVEGTSNPNLYWYRQAAGRGLQLLFYSVGIGQISSEVPQNLSASRPQDRQFILSSKKLLLSDSGFYLCAWSRKIQGKTYNEQFFGPGTRLTVL.

The rearrangement links TRBV29-1 to TRBJ2-3; no clear D. CDR1 and CDR2 from the germline V gene are SQVTM and ANQGSEA. The V end lost 5 bases, the J end lost 5 bases, and 14 bases lay between the germline ends. This CDR3 is built from 13 residues. The CDR3 is CSVTTLSRDTQYF. The CDR3, as DNA: TGCAGCGTTACGACTCTCTCTCGAGATACGCAGTATTTT.

The V and J genes are TRBV2 and TRBJ1-5; TRBD1 is a possible D gene (5 bases). The CDR3 sequence is 15 residues long. V was pared by 3 bases and J by 5 bases, with 14 bases between. Per the germline V gene, CDR1 is SNHLY and CDR2 is FYNNEI. The CDR3 DNA is TGTGCCAGCAGTGACAATAGGGGCTCTCATCAGCCCCAGCATTTT. It codes for CASSDNRGSHQPQHF.

J is TRBJ1-1 and V is TRBV5-1, with 7 bases matching TRBD1. Per germline, CDR1 SGHRS and CDR2 YFSETQ. The CDR3 has 13 amino acids. Trimming at V came to 6 bases and at J to 4 bases, leaving 6 bases not matched to a gene. The CDR3, as DNA: TGCGCCAGCACCGCTACAGGGGCCACTGAAGCTTTCTTT. Protein sequence: CASTATGATEAFF.

V usage is TRBV19 and J usage is TRBJ2-5, with D tentatively TRBD1 (6 bases). Germline V gene lookup returns CDR1 LNHDA and CDR2 SQIVND (reference sequence). This CDR3 is 12 amino acids long. V lost 10 bases to trimming and J lost 2 bases, with 11 bases between them. The CDR3 region is CATQDSQETQYF. CDR3 DNA sequence: TGTGCCACCCAGGACAGTCAAGAGACCCAGTACTTC.

The V gene is TRBV4-1, the J gene TRBJ2-3, with D maybe TRBD2 (7 bases). The V gene's germline CDR1 is MGHRA and CDR2 YSYEKL. This CDR3 contains 17 residues. The ends were cut back, 1 base at V and 11 bases at J, with 25 bases in the middle. The CDR3: CASSQVGRGRSRIVQYF. The CDR3 nucleotides are TGCGCCAGCAGCCAAGTGGGGCGGGGGCGTTCCCGGATTGTGCAGTATTTT.

This chain uses TRBV19 with TRBJ2-5, with 7 positions matching TRBD1. CDR3 length: 14 amino acids. Germline V lookup: CDR1 LNHDA, CDR2 SQIVND (reference sequence). With 3 bases clipped from V and 5 bases from J, the junction kept 6 bases outside the gene matches. The CDR3 loop is CASSINQGVETQYF. CDR3 in DNA: TGTGCCAGTAGTATTAATCAGGGGGTCGAGACCCAGTACTTC.

This clone was seen a handful of times. The rearrangement joins TRBV30 to TRBJ2-2; 8 nucleotides align to TRBD1. This CDR3 spans 11 amino acids. V lost 3 bases to trimming and J lost 17 bases; unmatched junction nucleotides: 8. The germline V gene encodes CDR1 GTSNPN and CDR2 SVGIG (reference sequence). The CDR3 loop reads CAWRIQGAIFF. CDR3 nucleotides: TGTGCCTGGAGGATTCAGGGGGCGATATTTTTT.

The chain combines TRBV9 with TRBJ1-2; D is unresolved. V was clipped by 5 bases and J by 5 bases, with 13 bases between them. The CDR3 is made up of 13 amino acids. Germline V gene lookup returns CDR1 SGDLS and CDR2 YYNGEE. The CDR3 DNA is TGTGCCAGCAGGCCCGGACTTGATTATGGCTACACCTTC. It yields the protein CASRPGLDYGYTF. Full variable domain (rest looked up from reference TRBV9 and TRBJ1-2): DSGVTQTPKHLITATGQRVTLRCSPRSGDLSVYWYQQSLDQGLQFLIQYYNGEERAKGNILERFSAQQFPDLHSELNLSSLELGDSALYFCASRPGLDYGYTFGSGTRLTVV.

The chain has TRBV5-1 and TRBJ2-5; a weak D match, TRBD2 (6 bases). The CDR3 loop spans 16 amino acids. CDR1 and CDR2 from the germline V gene are SGHRS and YFSETQ. V was cut by 0 bases and J by 4 bases, with 16 bases left in between. The DNA for the CDR3 is TGCGCCAGCAGCTTGGGGGTCGGTGGGGGGTCAGAGACCCAGTACTTC. Its translation is CASSLGVGGGSETQYF.

This rearrangement joins TRBV5-1 to TRBJ2-7; TRBD1 is a possible D gene (6 bases). From germline, CDR1 is SGHRS and CDR2 YFSETQ. The CDR3 spans 15 residues. The germline V and J ends were trimmed by 0 bases and 3 bases, with 13 bases remaining between them. CDR3 sequence reads: CASSLGQAGVYEQYF. The CDR3 DNA follows: TGCGCCAGCAGCTTGGGACAGGCCGGGGTCTACGAGCAGTACTTC.

The rearrangement joins TRBV19 to TRBJ2-7; D gene uncertain. This CDR3 comprises 11 residues. The V and J ends lost 5 bases and 6 bases respectively, with 8 bases between them. Germline V gene data show CDR1 as LNHDA and CDR2 as SQIVND (reference sequence). The CDR3 bases are TGTGCCAGTAGTGACGCGGTCGAGCAGTACTTC. This gives the protein CASSDAVEQYF.

The chain uses TRBV7-3 and TRBJ2-7; D might be TRBD1 (6 bases). The CDR3 has 14 residues. Germline loops: CDR1 SGHTA, CDR2 FQGTGA. V gave up 5 bases and J gave up 0 bases, with 11 bases separating them. The CDR3 DNA reads TGTGCCAGCAGCGCCGACAGGAGCTCCTACGAGCAGTACTTC. Translating it yields CASSADRSSYEQYF.

The chain combines TRBV28 with TRBJ1-2; D is undetermined. The germline V gene has CDR1 MDHEN and CDR2 SYDVKM. There are 16 residues in the CDR3. Between the trimmed V and J ends, which lost 6 bases and 5 bases, there was a span of 22 bases. The CDR3, as DNA: TGTGCCAGCAGGAGGAGGGCCCTACTTTCCTTTTATGGCTACACCTTC. This codes for CASRRRALLSFYGYTF.